Below, 10 T cell receptor beta chains from the same sample are listed, as sequenced in a study of cytomegalovirus exposure and HLA in healthy donors. Use of 60 Vbeta and 13 Jbeta primers characterized the PCR. The assay was immunoSEQ multiplex PCR, and TCRdb's table has in-frame clones only and misses some. The table shows roughly 160,000 clones, with around 77% occurring only once. The specimen was PBMCs. The source of these receptors is a man younger than 45 in good health and CMV-seropositive.

The count of this clone is one. The chain joins TRBV30 to TRBJ1-3; D possibly corresponds to TRBD1 (5 bases). V was trimmed by 4 bases and J by 0 bases, leaving 10 bases between them. The germline CDR1 and CDR2 sequences are GTSNPN and SVGIG (reference sequence). This CDR3 comprises 14 residues. Here the CDR3 reads CAWNTGSSGNTIYF. CDR3 coding DNA: TGTGCCTGGAATACAGGCTCCTCTGGAAACACCATATATTTT.

This rearrangement joins TRBV2 to TRBJ2-1; TRBD2 matches at 11 bases. Germline V gene data show CDR1 as SNHLY and CDR2 as FYNNEI. The ends lost 4 bases at V and 8 bases at J; junction bases unmatched: 10. The CDR3 covers 16 residues. CDR3 region: CASSAPSGGLGYEQFF. The CDR3 region has the DNA TGTGCCAGCAGTGCGCCTAGCGGGGGGTTGGGGTATGAGCAGTTCTTC. The complete variable domain, with remaining parts taken from reference TRBV2 and TRBJ2-1, reads EPEVTQTPSHQVTQMGQEVILRCVPISNHLYFYWYRQILGQKVEFLVSFYNNEISEKSEIFDDQFSVERPDGSNFTLKIRSTKLEDSAMYFCASSAPSGGLGYEQFFGPGTRLTVL.

The V gene is TRBV6-4, the J gene TRBJ1-5, with a weak D call TRBD1 (6 bases). Germline V lookup: CDR1 MRHNA, CDR2 SNTAGT. The CDR3 has 13 residues. The ends were cut back, 4 bases at V and 7 bases at J, with 11 bases in the middle. CDR3 sequence: CASSAGAEQPQHF. In DNA, the CDR3 is TGTGCCAGCAGTGCAGGGGCGGAGCAGCCCCAGCATTTT.

About this clone itself: The DNA is left out, because the CDR3 cannot be placed on it with certainty; the CDR3 is given as TCRdb lists it. The V gene is TRBV9, the J gene TRBJ1-2; the tabulated D call, TRBD1, remains unverified against the DNA. Per germline, CDR1 SGDLS and CDR2 YYNGEE. The CDR3 is 14 residues long, counting both termini. CDR3 sequence reads: CASSSVGTGIWKTF.

J is TRBJ1-6 and V is TRBV27; D is undetermined. CDR3 length: 15 residues. V lost 5 bases and J 7 bases, leaving 15 bases between the germline ends. CDR1 is MNHEY, CDR2 SMNVEV, per germline (reference sequence). CDR3 bases: TGTGCCAGCAGTCCCCTCTGGCCGGAGAATTCACCCCTCCACTTT. Protein sequence: CASSPLWPENSPLHF.

This chain joins TRBV6-5 and TRBJ2-2, with 8 bases identical to TRBD1. Losses at the gene ends were 7 bases for V and 7 bases for J; bases not matched to a gene: 8. This CDR3 comprises 14 residues. CDR1 and CDR2 from the germline V gene are MNHEY and SVGAGI. The CDR3 DNA sequence: TGTGCCAGCACCCGAGGACAGGGTCACGGGGAGCTGTTTTTT. Its translation: CASTRGQGHGELFF.

The gene calls are TRBV29-1 and TRBJ2-3, with 11 bases lining up with TRBD2. The germline V gene has CDR1 SQVTM and CDR2 ANQGSEA. The CDR3 is 13 amino acids. Trimming cost V 8 bases and J 3 bases; bases outside gene matches: 4. CDR3: CSILAGGTDTQYF. CDR3 coding DNA: TGCAGCATTTTAGCGGGGGGGACAGATACGCAGTATTTT.

A single count supports this clone. The chain carries TRBV28 and TRBJ2-7, with TRBD1 identical over 9 bases. The CDR3 is 12 residues long. The ends lost 1 base at V and 12 bases at J; junction bases unmatched: 4. Germline V gene lookup returns CDR1 MDHEN and CDR2 SYDVKM. The CDR3 sequence: CASSLYRGRTYF. The CDR3 DNA follows: TGTGCCAGCAGTTTATACAGGGGGCGTACGTACTTC.

This chain uses TRBV2 with TRBJ2-5; D may be TRBD1 (5 bases). The V gene's germline CDR1 is SNHLY and CDR2 FYNNEI. V lost 6 bases and J lost 2, with 10 bases in between. The CDR3 has 13 residues. In nucleotides, the CDR3 is TGTGCCAGCAGACGGCAGGGACAAGAGACCCAGTACTTC. Its protein product is CASRRQGQETQYF.

Worth noting for this clone: Other DNA sequences in the sample encode the same CDR3. The V and J genes are TRBV6-5 and TRBJ2-7, with a possible D match to TRBD1 (6 bases). V gave up 6 bases and J gave up 2 bases, with 8 bases separating them. CDR1 and CDR2 (germline): MNHEY, SVGAGI. The CDR3 extends over 12 amino acids. CDR3 DNA sequence: TGTGCCAGCAGGACAGGAGCCTACGAGCAGTACTTC. Its translation: CASRTGAYEQYF.